This TCR beta chain was retrieved from a study of shared clonotypes between healthy human individuals (dated by TCRdb to 2018 to 2021). Background on the whole study: The cohort included a few men and a couple of women between 18 and 49 years of age. Different laboratories and diverse techniques were used to prepare libraries and sequence TCR repertoires, to increase sequencing depth and limit assay-specific biases. Each donor's leukapheresis produced roughly between about 0.8 and 8.9 billion PBMCs. The study deeply sequenced blood TCR repertoires of five healthy adults to estimate repertoire size and the extent of clonotype sharing between individuals. Per donor, three plates each were used for CD4 naive and CD4 memory, two for CD8 naive, and one for CD8 memory.

Regarding this clone: Its antigen remains unidentified. No base qualities exist here, and no much larger clone lies one base off it.

The full study reports these points: Sampling was restricted to blood, and TCR repertoires in tissue are likely to differ from TCR repertoires in blood. Compared with non-shared clonotypes, clonotypes shared by all four sorted-subset donors had higher generation probabilities. Naive subsets generally had larger estimated clonotype richness than memory subsets did. Because the study included a small number of donors, the genetic and exposure-history diversity represented was limited. Across a few donors, roughly 5.1% of naive CD4, approximately 4% of naive CD8, 2.3% of memory CD4, and under 0.45% of memory CD8 clonotypes were shared. Pairwise subsampling led to the expectation that sequencing depth would affect the degree of clonotype sharing among donors. Rarefaction of sorted-subset datasets indicated incomplete sequencing despite the large sequencing depth.

CD8 naive samples were obtained by positive selection for CCR7 among CD45RO-negative cells, yielding a CD45RA+CCR7+ population from which TemRA cells were excluded. Donors were healthy HIV-negative adults with no recently reported acute infections or vaccinations. Every donor was a Caucasian adult living in Nashville, Tennessee, USA. After blood collection by leukapheresis, PBMCs were isolated using Ficoll-Histopaque density gradient centrifugation and then cryopreserved in the vapor phase of liquid nitrogen. Analytical flow cytometry was used to check the purity and quantity of each magnetically sorted T cell population. From each sorted fraction, genomic DNA was isolated and quantified by UV absorbance on a Nanodrop 2000c. Using the deep immunoSEQ assay, multiplex PCR amplified TCR CDR3 regions from genomic DNA. For each cell subset, the extracted genomic DNA was distributed evenly across all wells of several immunoSEQ 96-well plates, and each plate served as one replicate. For sorted subsets, each replicate PCR was loaded with approximately 200 ng genomic DNA, equivalent to 30,000 or so T cell genomes. Purified libraries were measured with a Qubit 3.0 fluorometer, size-checked on a Bioanalyzer 2100, and measured again with the KAPA Library Quantification kit. A separate single-read 150-cycle Illumina NextSeq 550 flow cell was used to sequence each immunoSEQ 96-well plate. The published analysis was carried out like this. Because the immunoSEQ output held only junctional sequences and lacked quality scores, the filtering could not match the filtering applied to full-length reads. To assign V/J genes and CDR3, sequences were annotated using PyIR, a Python wrapper for IgBLAST v1.9, with IMGT germline references. Reads were filtered out if the reads had weak V/J assignments (E-value above 1e-6), no CDR3, stop codons, out-of-frame junctions, or ambiguous translated residues. V3J clonotypes were defined as sequences sharing an identical inferred V gene, J gene, and CDR3 amino acid sequence. To compute the percentage overlap between repertoires, the number of shared unique clonotypes was divided by the size of the smaller repertoire. RTK rarefaction, the Chao1 estimator, and Recon v2.1 estimates of unobserved clonotypes were used to assess repertoire richness. For all TCRbeta clonotypes obtained by the gDNA method from a few donors, generation probabilities were computed with OLGA. Drawn from immuneACCESS, this table holds only the in-frame rearrangements with V and J called that TCRdb kept. Clones are partly lost; checked studies trace under half to an unresolved V gene and leave the rest unexplained. D and trimming were read from the DNA, whereas the V and J calls and clone size are those reported in that table. In all, the sample holds under 2,000,000 clones, and about 95% of those were seen once. Around 1.2% of the sample is taken by the ten largest.

The sequence was collected from a man aged 18 to 29 in good health. Sequencing was performed on naive CD8+ T cells sorted from blood. Reading the label with the study, this specimen's cell subset or site is: CD45RA+CCR7+.

Here is the DNA: TGTGCCTGGAGTCGGGGCACGGCCGGGGGGCAGTACTTC. Its coded protein is CAWSRGTAGGQYF. This chain is built from TRBV30 and TRBJ2-7; 6 matching bases give a weak D call of TRBD2. Relative to germline, V is 2 bases shorter and J is 9 bases shorter, with 17 bases between their ends. The CDR3 holds 13 amino acids from the cysteine to the phenylalanine. Of all the DNA, just the CDR3 is kept, 39 bases in frame from base 1. Based on the germline V gene (reference sequence), the CDR1 and CDR2 sequences are GTSNPN and SVGIG.